What follows are 9 T cell receptor beta chains derived from one specimen sequenced in a study of cytomegalovirus exposure and HLA in healthy donors (dated by TCRdb to 2016 to 2017). The receptor library was made with the immunoSEQ multiplex PCR assay. A mixture of 60 forward primers for TCR Vbeta segments and 13 reverse primers for TCR Jbeta segments was used in the multiplex PCR. This is the immuneACCESS table as TCRdb keeps it, with only in-frame sequences that have V and J called. A part of the clones is gone; compared with another copy, unresolved V genes explain less than half, and the rest is unexplained. Recorded for this sample are about 160,000 clones; 77% of them occurred a single time. Clones ranked in the top ten supply around 3.5% of the sample. Sample: PBMCs. The receptors here all came from a man aged 25-40 years in good health and CMV-seropositive.

V usage is TRBV7-9 and J usage is TRBJ2-5, with D perhaps TRBD2 (5 bases). V was shortened by 5 bases and J by 4 bases, with 11 bases between the two germline ends. Germline V gives CDR1 SEHNR, CDR2 FQNEAQ (reference sequence). The CDR3 is made up of 13 amino acids. CDR3 region: CASSAGLRETQYF. In DNA form, the CDR3 reads TGTGCCAGCAGCGCAGGACTCAGAGAGACCCAGTACTTC.

The chain recombines TRBV27 with TRBJ1-1; no reliable D call. The CDR3 extends over 13 amino acids. Germline V gene lookup returns CDR1 MNHEY and CDR2 SMNVEV (reference sequence). V lost 2 bases to trimming and J lost 1 base, with 5 bases between them. The CDR3 spells CASSLAKNTEAFF. The CDR3 DNA reads TGTGCCAGCAGTTTAGCGAAGAACACTGAAGCTTTCTTT.

This clone was observed a handful of times. The chain recombines TRBV25-1 with TRBJ1-1; TRBD1 matches 11 bases. CDR1 MGHDK and CDR2 SYGVNS come from the germline V gene. CDR3 length: 16 amino acids. J lost 5 bases, V lost 2 bases, and 7 bases had no gene match. The CDR3 bases are TGTGCCAGCAGTGAACCACGGACAGGGGGCGGGACTGAAGCTTTCTTT. It yields the protein CASSEPRTGGGTEAFF.

There are a few counts of this clone. This chain joins TRBV29-1 and TRBJ1-1; possible D gene TRBD1, 5 bases. Germline loops: CDR1 SQVTM, CDR2 ANQGSEA. Between the trimmed V and J ends, which lost 4 bases and 5 bases, there was a span of 20 bases. The CDR3 is 15 residues long. The CDR3 loop reads CSVGPGWGMRTEAFF. The CDR3 DNA reads TGCAGCGTTGGTCCAGGGTGGGGAATGAGGACTGAAGCTTTCTTT.

Only one count was recorded for this clone. The chain couples TRBV6-1 to TRBJ2-2; TRBD1 matches 9 bases. Germline V CDR1 and CDR2: MNHNS, SASEGT. The CDR3 length is 15 residues. V lost 8 bases to trimming and J lost 5 bases; unmatched junction nucleotides: 9. CDR3 residues: CASLRDRVWTGELFF. The CDR3 DNA follows: TGTGCCAGCCTCCGGGACAGGGTTTGGACCGGGGAGCTGTTTTTT.

The rearrangement links TRBV7-9 to TRBJ2-7; D may be TRBD1 (5 bases). The CDR3 covers 16 residues. The germline V gene encodes CDR1 SEHNR and CDR2 FQNEAQ (reference sequence). Trimming cost V 1 base and J 3 bases, with 16 bases left between them. The CDR3 region has the DNA TGTGCCAGCAGCTTAGTCTCCTGGGGCCAAAGCTACGAGCAGTACTTC. The encoded protein is CASSLVSWGQSYEQYF.

The chain combines TRBV7-9 with TRBJ1-4; D unresolved. The CDR3 contains 14 residues. V lost 1 base and J 5 bases, leaving 8 bases between the germline ends. From germline, CDR1 is SEHNR and CDR2 FQNEAQ (reference sequence). The CDR3: CASSLGAENEKLFF. The CDR3 region has the DNA TGTGCCAGCAGCTTAGGGGCAGAAAATGAAAAACTGTTTTTT.

The chain uses TRBV7-6 and TRBJ2-7, with 10 positions matching TRBD1. There are 14 residues in the CDR3. The trim removed 5 bases at V and 3 bases at J, leaving 4 bases unmatched. Germline-derived CDR1 and CDR2 are SGHVS and FNYEAQ. Here the CDR3 DNA reads TGTGCCAGCAGCCTCCGGACAGGGGGCTACGAGCAGTACTTC. It is translated as CASSLRTGGYEQYF.

This sequence joins TRBV4-2 and TRBJ2-5, with TRBD2 identical over 7 bases. The CDR3 consists of 16 residues. Germline V gene data show CDR1 as LGHNA and CDR2 as YNFKEQ. V gave up 2 bases and J gave up 2 bases; unmatched junction bases: 8. The CDR3 region is CASSQNVQRGQETQYF. CDR3 bases: TGTGCCAGCAGCCAAAACGTCCAGCGGGGACAAGAGACCCAGTACTTC.